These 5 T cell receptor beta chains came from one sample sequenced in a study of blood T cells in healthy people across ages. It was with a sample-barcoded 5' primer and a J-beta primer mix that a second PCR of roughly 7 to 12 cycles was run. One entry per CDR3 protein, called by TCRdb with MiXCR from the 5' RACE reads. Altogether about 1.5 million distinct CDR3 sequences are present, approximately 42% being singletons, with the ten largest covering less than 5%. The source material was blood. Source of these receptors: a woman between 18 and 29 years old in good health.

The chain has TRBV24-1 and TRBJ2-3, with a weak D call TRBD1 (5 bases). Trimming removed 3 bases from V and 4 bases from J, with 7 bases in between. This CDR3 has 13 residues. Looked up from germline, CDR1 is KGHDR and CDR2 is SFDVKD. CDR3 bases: TGTGCCACCAGTGATAGGGGTCCAGATACGCAGTATTTT. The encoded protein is CATSDRGPDTQYF.

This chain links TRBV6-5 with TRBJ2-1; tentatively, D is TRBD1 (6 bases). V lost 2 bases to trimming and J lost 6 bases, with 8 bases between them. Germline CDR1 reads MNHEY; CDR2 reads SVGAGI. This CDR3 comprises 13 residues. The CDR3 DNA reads TGTGCCAGCAGTTACACCAGGGGCAATGAGCAGTTCTTC. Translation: CASSYTRGNEQFF.

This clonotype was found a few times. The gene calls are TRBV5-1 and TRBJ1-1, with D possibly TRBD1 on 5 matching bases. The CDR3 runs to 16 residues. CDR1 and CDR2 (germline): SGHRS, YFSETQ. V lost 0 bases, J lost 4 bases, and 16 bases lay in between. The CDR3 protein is CASSLDGAFALTEAFF. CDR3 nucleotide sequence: TGCGCCAGCAGCTTGGACGGGGCTTTTGCCCTCACTGAAGCTTTCTTT.

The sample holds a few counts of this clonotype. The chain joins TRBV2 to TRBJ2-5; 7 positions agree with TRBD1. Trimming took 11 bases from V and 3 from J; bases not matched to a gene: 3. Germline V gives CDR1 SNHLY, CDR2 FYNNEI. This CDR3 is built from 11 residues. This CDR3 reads CAPGQEETQYF. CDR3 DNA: TGTGCCCCCGGACAGGAAGAGACCCAGTACTTC.

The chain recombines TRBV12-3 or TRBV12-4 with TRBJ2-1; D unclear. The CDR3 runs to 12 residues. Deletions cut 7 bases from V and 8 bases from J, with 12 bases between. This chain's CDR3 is CASTWDAYEQFF. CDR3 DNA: TGTGCCAGCACCTGGGATGCGTATGAGCAGTTCTTC.